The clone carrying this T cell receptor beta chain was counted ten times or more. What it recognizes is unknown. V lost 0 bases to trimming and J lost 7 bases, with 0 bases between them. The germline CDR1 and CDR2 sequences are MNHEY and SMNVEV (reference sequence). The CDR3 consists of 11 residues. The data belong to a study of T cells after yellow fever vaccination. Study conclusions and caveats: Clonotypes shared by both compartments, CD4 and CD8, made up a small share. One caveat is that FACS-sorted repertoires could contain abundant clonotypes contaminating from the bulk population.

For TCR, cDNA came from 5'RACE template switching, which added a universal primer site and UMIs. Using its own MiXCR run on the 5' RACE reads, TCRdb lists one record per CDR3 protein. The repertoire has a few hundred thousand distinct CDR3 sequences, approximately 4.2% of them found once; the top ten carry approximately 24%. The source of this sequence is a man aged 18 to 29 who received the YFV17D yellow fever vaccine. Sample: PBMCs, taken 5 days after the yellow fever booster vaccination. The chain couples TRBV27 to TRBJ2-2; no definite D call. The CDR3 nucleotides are TGTGCCAGCAGTTTATCCGGGGAGCTGTTTTTT. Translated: CASSLSGELFF.